The clone carrying this T cell receptor beta chain was counted a few times. Its antigen is as yet unknown. This sample is drawn from a study of OX40 agonist ivuxolimab in advanced cancers. Regarding the study as a whole: Which antigen the expanded peripheral T cells recognized is unknown.

Trimming pared 0 bases from V and 10 bases from J, leaving 5 bases between. CDR1 SGDLS and CDR2 YYNGEE come from the germline V gene. The CDR3 consists of 11 residues. Sequencing was performed with immunoSEQ multiplex PCR; in TCRdb, only in-frame clones are kept and a portion is missing. This repertoire shows about 61,000 clones, 75% to 90% found once; its top ten account for approximately 3.2%. The sequence derives from an adult with an advanced solid tumor such as melanoma, head and neck, liver or kidney cancer. The source was CD4+ or CD8+ T cells sorted from blood, collected in a trial of the OX40 agonist ivuxolimab. This chain connects TRBV9 to TRBJ2-1; D is unresolved. DNA of the CDR3: TGTGCCAGCAGCGTAGACGGAGAGCAGTTCTTC. As protein: CASSVDGEQFF.